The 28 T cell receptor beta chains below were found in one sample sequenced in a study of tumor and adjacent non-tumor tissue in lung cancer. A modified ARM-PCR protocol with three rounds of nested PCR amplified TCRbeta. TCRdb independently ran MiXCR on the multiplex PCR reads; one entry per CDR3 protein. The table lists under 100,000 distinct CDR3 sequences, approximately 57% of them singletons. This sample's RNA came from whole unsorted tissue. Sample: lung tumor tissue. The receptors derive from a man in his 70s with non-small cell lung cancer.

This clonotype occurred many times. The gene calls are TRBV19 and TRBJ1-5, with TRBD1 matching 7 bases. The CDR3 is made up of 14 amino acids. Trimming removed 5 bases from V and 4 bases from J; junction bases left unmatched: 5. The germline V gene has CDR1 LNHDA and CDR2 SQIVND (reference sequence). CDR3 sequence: CASSRGQANQPQHF. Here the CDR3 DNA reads TGTGCCAGTAGTCGAGGACAGGCGAATCAGCCCCAGCATTTT.

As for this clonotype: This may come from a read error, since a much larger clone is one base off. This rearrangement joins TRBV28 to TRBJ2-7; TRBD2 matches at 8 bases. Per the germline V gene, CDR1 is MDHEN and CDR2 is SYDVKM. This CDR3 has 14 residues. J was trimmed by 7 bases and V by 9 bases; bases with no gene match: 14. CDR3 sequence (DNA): TGTGCCAGTAGAACTAACGGGAGGGCCCTGGAGCAGTACTTC. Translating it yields CASRTNGRALEQYF.

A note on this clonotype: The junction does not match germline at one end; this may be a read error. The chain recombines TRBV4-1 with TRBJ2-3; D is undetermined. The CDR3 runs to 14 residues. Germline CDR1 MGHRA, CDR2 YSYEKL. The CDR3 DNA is TGCGCCAGCAGCCAAGATAGGATAACGGATACGCACTATTTT. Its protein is CASSQDRITDTHYF.

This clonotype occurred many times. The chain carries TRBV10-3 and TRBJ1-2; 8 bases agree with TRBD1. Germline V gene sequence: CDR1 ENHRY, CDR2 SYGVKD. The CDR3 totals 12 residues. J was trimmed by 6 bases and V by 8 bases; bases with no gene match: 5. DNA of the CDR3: TGTGCCATCGAAGAGACAGGGGATGGCTACACCTTC. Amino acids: CAIEETGDGYTF.

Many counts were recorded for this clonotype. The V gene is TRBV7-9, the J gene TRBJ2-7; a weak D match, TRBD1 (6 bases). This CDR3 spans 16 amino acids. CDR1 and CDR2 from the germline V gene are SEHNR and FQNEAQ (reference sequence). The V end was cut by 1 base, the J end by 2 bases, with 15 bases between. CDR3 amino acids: CASSLVAGARTYEQYF. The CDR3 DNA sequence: TGTGCCAGCAGCTTAGTTGCAGGGGCGAGGACCTACGAGCAGTACTTC.

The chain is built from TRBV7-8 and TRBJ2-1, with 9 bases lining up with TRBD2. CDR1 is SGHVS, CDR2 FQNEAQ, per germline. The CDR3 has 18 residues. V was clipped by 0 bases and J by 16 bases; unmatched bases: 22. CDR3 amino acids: CASSLARLQREEDSVHFF. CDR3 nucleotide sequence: TGTGCCAGCAGCTTAGCAAGGTTACAGCGGGAGGAGGACAGTGTACACTTCTTC.

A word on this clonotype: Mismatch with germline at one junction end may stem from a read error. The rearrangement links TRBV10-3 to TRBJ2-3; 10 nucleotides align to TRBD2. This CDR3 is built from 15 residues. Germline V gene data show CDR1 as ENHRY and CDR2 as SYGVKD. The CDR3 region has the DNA TGTACCATCAGTGAAGCGGGAGGGCCCCCAAATACGCAGTATTTT. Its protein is CTISEAGGPPNTQYF.

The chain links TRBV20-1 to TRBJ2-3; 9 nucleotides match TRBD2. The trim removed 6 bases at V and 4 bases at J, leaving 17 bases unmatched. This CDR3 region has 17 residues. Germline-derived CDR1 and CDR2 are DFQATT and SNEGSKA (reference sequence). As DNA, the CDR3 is TGCAGTGCCCCCACGAGGTCTAGCGGGATACTAGCAGATACGCAGTATTTT. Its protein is CSAPTRSSGILADTQYF.

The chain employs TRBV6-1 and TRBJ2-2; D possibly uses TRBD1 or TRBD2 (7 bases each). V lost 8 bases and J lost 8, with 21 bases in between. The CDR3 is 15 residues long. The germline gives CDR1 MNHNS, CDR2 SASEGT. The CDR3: CASLLRGGPSGELFF. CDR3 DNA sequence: TGTGCCAGCCTCCTCAGGGGGGGACCAAGTGGGGAGCTGTTTTTT.

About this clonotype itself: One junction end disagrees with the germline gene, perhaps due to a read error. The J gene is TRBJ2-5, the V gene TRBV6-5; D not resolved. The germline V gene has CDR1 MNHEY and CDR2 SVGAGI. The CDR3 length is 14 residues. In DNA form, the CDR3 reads TGTGCCAGCAGTCACTCATCGGTCGCAGAGACCCAATACTTC. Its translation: CASSHSSVAETQYF.

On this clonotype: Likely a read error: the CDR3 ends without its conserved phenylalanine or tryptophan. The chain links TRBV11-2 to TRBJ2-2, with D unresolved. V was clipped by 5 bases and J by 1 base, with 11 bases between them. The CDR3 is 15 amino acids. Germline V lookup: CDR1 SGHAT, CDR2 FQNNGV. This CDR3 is CASSPPSLNTGELFS. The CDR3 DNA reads TGTGCCAGCAGCCCTCCTTCCCTGAACACCGGGGAGCTGTTTTCT.

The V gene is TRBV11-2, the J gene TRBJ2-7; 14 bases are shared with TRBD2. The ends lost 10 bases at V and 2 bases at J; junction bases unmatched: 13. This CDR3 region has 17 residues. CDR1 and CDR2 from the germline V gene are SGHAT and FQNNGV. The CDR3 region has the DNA TGTGCCAAAGGCCCGGGAGGGACTAGCGGGAGCCCCTACGAGCAGTACTTC. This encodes CAKGPGGTSGSPYEQYF.

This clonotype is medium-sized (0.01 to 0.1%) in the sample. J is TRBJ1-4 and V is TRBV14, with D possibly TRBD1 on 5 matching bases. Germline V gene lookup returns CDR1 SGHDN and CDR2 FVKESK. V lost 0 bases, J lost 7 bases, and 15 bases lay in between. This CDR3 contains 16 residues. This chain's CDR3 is CASSQDSGTYFEKLFF. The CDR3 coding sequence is TGTGCCAGCAGCCAAGATTCCGGGACGTACTTTGAAAAACTGTTTTTT.

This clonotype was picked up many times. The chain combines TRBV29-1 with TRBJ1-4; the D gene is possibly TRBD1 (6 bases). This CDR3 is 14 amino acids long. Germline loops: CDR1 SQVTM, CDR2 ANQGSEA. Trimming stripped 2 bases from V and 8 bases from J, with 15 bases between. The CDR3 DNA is TGCAGCGTTGAAATCCGGGGGCGCGGGGAAAAACTGTTTTTT. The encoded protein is CSVEIRGRGEKLFF.

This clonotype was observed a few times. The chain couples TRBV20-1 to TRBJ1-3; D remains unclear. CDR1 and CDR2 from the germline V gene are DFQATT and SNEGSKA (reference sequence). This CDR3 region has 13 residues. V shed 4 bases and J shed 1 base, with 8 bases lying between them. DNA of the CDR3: TGCAGTGCTATCGGACTTTCTGGAAACACCATATATTTT. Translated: CSAIGLSGNTIYF.

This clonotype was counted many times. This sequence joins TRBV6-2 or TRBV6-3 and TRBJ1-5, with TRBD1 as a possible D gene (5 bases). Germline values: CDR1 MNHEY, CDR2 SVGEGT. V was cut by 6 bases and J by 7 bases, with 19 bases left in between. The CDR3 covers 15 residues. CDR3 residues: CASSHGQGLGQPQHF. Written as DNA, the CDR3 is TGTGCCAGCAGCCACGGTCAGGGTCTGGGACAGCCCCAGCATTTT.

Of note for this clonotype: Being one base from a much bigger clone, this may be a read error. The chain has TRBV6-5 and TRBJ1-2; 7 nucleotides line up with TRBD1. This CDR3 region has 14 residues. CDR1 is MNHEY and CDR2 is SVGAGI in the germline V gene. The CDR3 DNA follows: TGTACCAGCAGTTACTCGACAGGGTATTATGGCTACACCTTC. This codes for CTSSYSTGYYGYTF.

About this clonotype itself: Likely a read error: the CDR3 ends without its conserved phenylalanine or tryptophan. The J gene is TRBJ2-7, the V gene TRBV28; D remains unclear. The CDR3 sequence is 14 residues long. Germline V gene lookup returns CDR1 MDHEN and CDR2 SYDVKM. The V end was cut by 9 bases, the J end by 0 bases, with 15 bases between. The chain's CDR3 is CARELSPNSYEQYL. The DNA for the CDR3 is TGTGCCAGGGAACTCTCGCCGAACTCCTACGAGCAGTACCTC.

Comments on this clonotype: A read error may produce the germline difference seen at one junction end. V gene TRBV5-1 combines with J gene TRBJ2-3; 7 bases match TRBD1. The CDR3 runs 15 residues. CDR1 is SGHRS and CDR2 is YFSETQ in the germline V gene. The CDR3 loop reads CASTWDSLSIDTQYF. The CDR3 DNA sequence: TGCGCCAGCACCTGGGACAGCCTTAGCATAGATACACAGTATTTT. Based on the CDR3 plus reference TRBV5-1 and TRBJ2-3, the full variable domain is KAGVTQTPRYLIKTRGQQVTLSCSPISGHRSVSWYQQTPGQGLQFLFEYFSETQRNKGNFPGRFSGRQFSNSRSEMNVSTLELGDSALYLCASTWDSLSIDTQYFGPGTRLTVL.

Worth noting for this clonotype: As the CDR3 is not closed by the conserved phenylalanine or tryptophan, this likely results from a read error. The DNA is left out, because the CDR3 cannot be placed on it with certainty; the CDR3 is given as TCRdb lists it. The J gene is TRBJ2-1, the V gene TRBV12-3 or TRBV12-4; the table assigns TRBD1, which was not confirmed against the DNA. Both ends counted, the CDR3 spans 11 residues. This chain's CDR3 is CASKQGVGLFL.

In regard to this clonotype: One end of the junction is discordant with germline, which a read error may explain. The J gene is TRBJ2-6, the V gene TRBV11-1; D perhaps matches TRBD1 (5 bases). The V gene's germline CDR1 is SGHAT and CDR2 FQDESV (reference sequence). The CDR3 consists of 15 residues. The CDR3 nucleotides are TGTGCCAGCCATATGGGTGTTAGTGGGGCCAAAGTCCTGACTTTC. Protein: CASHMGVSGAKVLTF.

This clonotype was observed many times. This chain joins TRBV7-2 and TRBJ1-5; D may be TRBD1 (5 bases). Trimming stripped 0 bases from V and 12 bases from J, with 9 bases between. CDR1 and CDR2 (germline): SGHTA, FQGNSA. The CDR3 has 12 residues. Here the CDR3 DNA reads TGTGCCAGCAGCTTAGCATCAGGGCACCAGCATTTT. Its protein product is CASSLASGHQHF.

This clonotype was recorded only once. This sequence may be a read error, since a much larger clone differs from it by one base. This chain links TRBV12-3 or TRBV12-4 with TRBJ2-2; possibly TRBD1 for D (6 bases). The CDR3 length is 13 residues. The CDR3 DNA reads TGTGCCAGCGGGACATTGAACATCGGGGAGCTGTTTTTT. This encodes CASGTLNIGELFF.

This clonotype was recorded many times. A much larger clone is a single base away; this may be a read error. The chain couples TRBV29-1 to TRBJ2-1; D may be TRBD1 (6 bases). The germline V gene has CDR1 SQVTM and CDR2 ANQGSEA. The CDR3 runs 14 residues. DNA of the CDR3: TGCAGCGTTGAACCGGGACACCCCAACAATAAGCAGTTCTTC. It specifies CSVEPGHPNNKQFF.

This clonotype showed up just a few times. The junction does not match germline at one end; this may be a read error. The CDR3 DNA sequence: TGTGCCAACAGCGGGCTACGGGATACGCAGTATTTT. This translates into CANSGLRDTQYF. The gene calls are TRBV5-4 and TRBJ2-3; perhaps TRBD2 as D (6 bases). Germline V CDR1 and CDR2: SGHNT, YYREEE (reference sequence). This CDR3 is built from 12 residues.

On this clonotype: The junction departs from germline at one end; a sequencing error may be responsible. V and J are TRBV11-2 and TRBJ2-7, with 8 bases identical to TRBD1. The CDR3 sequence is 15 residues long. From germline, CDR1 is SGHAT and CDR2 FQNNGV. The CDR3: CATSLDLAGGSGRYF. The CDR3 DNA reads TGTGCCACCAGCTTAGATTTAGCAGGGGGCTCCGGTCGATACTTC. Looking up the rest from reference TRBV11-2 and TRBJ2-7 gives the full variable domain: EAGVAQSPRYKIIEKRQSVAFWCNPISGHATLYWYQQILGQGPKLLIQFQNNGVVDDSQLPKDRFSAERLKGVDSTLKIQPAKLEDSAVYLCATSLDLAGGSGRYFGPGTRLTVT.

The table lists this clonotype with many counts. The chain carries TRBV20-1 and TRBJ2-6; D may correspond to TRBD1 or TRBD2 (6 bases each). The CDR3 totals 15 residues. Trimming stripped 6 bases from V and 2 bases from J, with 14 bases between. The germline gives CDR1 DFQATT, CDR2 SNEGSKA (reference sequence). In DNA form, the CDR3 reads TGCAGTGCAATTGACAGGAGGGCTGGGGCCAACGTCCTGACTTTC. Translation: CSAIDRRAGANVLTF.

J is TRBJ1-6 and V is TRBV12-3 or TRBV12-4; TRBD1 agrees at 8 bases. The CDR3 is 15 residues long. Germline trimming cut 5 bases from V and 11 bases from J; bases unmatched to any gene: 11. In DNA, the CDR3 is TGTGCCAGCAGTCCTAGGACAGGGTGGGCTCCACCCCTCCACTTT. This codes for CASSPRTGWAPPLHF.